These 15 T cell receptor beta chains were sequenced from one sample in a study of blood T cell repertoires in COVID-19. TCRdb's copy holds only in-frame clones and misses some; the assay was immunoSEQ multiplex PCR. The table has more than 150,000 clones, roughly nine tenths seen once; the top ten hold approximately 3%. The sample consisted of peripheral blood. The receptors come from a man in his fifties or sixties with acute or convalescent COVID-19.

The genes are TRBV2 and TRBJ2-7; 8 bases agree with TRBD2. CDR3 length: 12 amino acids. Germline CDR1 reads SNHLY; CDR2 reads FYNNEI. Unmatched junction bases numbered 4, after V lost 9 bases and J lost 3 bases. The CDR3 DNA reads TGTGCCAGTTCGGGAGGGGGCTACGAGCAGTACTTC. Protein sequence: CASSGGGYEQYF.

The chain is built from TRBV29-1 and TRBJ2-7; TRBD1 matches 10 bases. Germline CDR1 is SQVTM and CDR2 is ANQGSEA. The CDR3 loop spans 13 amino acids. V lost 4 bases and J lost 6; bases outside the gene matches: 6. In DNA, the CDR3 is TGCAGCGTTGGACAGGGGGCGGTGGGCGAGCAGTACTTC. It is translated as CSVGQGAVGEQYF.

V gene TRBV5-1 combines with J gene TRBJ2-3, with 7 bases matching TRBD2. The CDR3 length is 15 residues. V shed 7 bases, J shed 2 bases, and the junction held 10 bases outside the gene matches. CDR1 and CDR2 from the germline V gene are SGHRS and YFSETQ. CDR3 sequence reads: CASWTGGGITDTQYF. CDR3 sequence (DNA): TGCGCCAGCTGGACGGGCGGGGGTATCACAGATACGCAGTATTTT.

This clone is a singleton in its sample. The chain uses TRBV11-2 and TRBJ1-1; D is ambiguous. Trimming stripped 1 base from V and 3 bases from J, with 12 bases between. Germline assignment: CDR1 SGHAT and CDR2 FQNNGV. The length of the CDR3 is 15 residues. Here the CDR3 DNA reads TGTGCCAGCAGCTTAGTCGGTGGGCCCTACACTGAAGCTTTCTTT. Translated, it gives CASSLVGGPYTEAFF.

This clone has just one count. CDR3 in amino acids: CASSSSDYNSPLHF. As DNA, the CDR3 is TGTGCCAGCAGCTCCAGTGACTATAATTCACCCCTCCACTTT. V and J are TRBV5-5 and TRBJ1-6; unclear D gene. Between the trimmed V and J ends, which lost 3 bases and 3 bases, there was a span of 7 bases. Germline CDR1 and CDR2: SGHKS and YYEKEE (reference sequence). This CDR3 is 14 amino acids long.

The chain uses TRBV6-1 and TRBJ1-1; the D is unclear. V gave up 3 bases and J gave up 2 bases, with 16 bases separating them. The CDR3 is 16 residues long. CDR1 MNHNS and CDR2 SASEGT come from the germline V gene. CDR3 in DNA: TGTGCCAGCAGTGAGCGGTATCGTATGGAAAACACTGAAGCTTTCTTT. This gives the protein CASSERYRMENTEAFF.

This chain joins TRBV2 and TRBJ2-7, with TRBD1 matching 11 bases. This CDR3 contains 13 residues. Germline CDR1 reads SNHLY; CDR2 reads FYNNEI. J was trimmed by 6 bases and V by 5 bases; bases with no gene match: 3. CDR3: CASSSGTGGEQYF. CDR3 coding DNA: TGTGCCAGCAGTTCCGGGACAGGGGGCGAGCAGTACTTC.

The rearrangement joins TRBV30 to TRBJ1-2; TRBD1 is a possible D gene (5 bases). The CDR3 is 12 amino acids. CDR1 is GTSNPN and CDR2 is SVGIG in the germline V gene (reference sequence). Trimming pared 1 base from V and 8 bases from J, leaving 11 bases between. Here the CDR3 reads CAWSGDSRGYTF. The CDR3 bases are TGTGCCTGGAGTGGGGACTCCCGGGGCTACACCTTC. The whole variable domain, remainder taken from reference TRBV30 and TRBJ1-2, is SQTIHQWPATLVQPVGSPLSLECTVEGTSNPNLYWYRQAAGRGLQLLFYSVGIGQISSEVPQNLSASRPQDRQFILSSKKLLLSDSGFYLCAWSGDSRGYTFGSGTRLTVV.

The V gene is TRBV6-6, the J gene TRBJ2-7, with 7 bases that match TRBD1. V trimming: 2 bases; J trimming: 3 bases; junction bases outside the gene matches: 4. CDR1 is MNHNY and CDR2 is SVGAGI in the germline V gene (reference sequence). The CDR3 has 14 residues. The CDR3 coding sequence is TGTGCCAGCAGTTACCGGGACAGACACTACGAGCAGTACTTC. The encoded protein is CASSYRDRHYEQYF.

This clone was seen a single time. The chain carries TRBV19 and TRBJ1-2; D is undetermined. Germline assignment: CDR1 LNHDA and CDR2 SQIVND (reference sequence). CDR3 length: 12 residues. Trimming cost V 8 bases and J 2 bases, with 9 bases left between them. The CDR3 DNA is TGTGCCAGTCGGTACGGGAACTATGGCTACACCTTC. This codes for CASRYGNYGYTF. Together with reference TRBV19 and TRBJ1-2, the CDR3 gives the full variable domain: DGGITQSPKYLFRKEGQNVTLSCEQNLNHDAMYWYRQDPGQGLRLIYYSQIVNDFQKGDIAEGYSVSREKKESFPLTVTSAQKNPTAFYLCASRYGNYGYTFGSGTRLTVV.

The genes are TRBV28 and TRBJ1-4; 7 nucleotides align to TRBD1. The germline gives CDR1 MDHEN, CDR2 SYDVKM. The V gene end was trimmed by 5 bases and the J gene end by 8 bases; junction bases not matched to a gene: 11. There are 15 residues in the CDR3. The CDR3 nucleotides read TGTGCCAGCAGTACGGGGGAAAGACAGGGAGAAAAACTGTTTTTT. It specifies CASSTGERQGEKLFF. Together with reference TRBV28 and TRBJ1-4, the CDR3 gives the full variable domain: DVKVTQSSRYLVKRTGEKVFLECVQDMDHENMFWYRQDPGLGLRLIYFSYDVKMKEKGDIPEGYSVSREKKERFSLILESASTNQTSMYLCASSTGERQGEKLFFGSGTQLSVL.

This clone appeared once. This chain connects TRBV28 to TRBJ2-5; weak D call: TRBD1 (6 bases). V was trimmed by 10 bases and J by 0 bases, leaving 15 bases between them. The CDR3 has 14 amino acids. In germline, CDR1 is MDHEN, CDR2 SYDVKM. The CDR3 DNA follows: TGTGCCACTATGACAGGAGGAAACCAAGAGACCCAGTACTTC. It yields the protein CATMTGGNQETQYF.

The rearrangement links TRBV7-2 to TRBJ1-5; D unresolved. Trimming removed 2 bases from V and 0 bases from J, with 8 bases in between. Germline CDR1 is SGHTA and CDR2 is FQGNSA. This CDR3 is 15 amino acids long. CDR3 loop: CASSLNHGSNQPQHF. The CDR3, as DNA: TGTGCCAGCAGCTTAAATCACGGTAGCAATCAGCCCCAGCATTTT.

This clone was seen a single time. The chain uses TRBV6-2 or TRBV6-3 and TRBJ2-1; 16 bases map to TRBD2. This CDR3 has 17 amino acids. The J segment lost 7 bases and the V segment lost 2 bases, leaving 5 bases of the junction unmatched. Germline V gene data show CDR1 as MNHEY and CDR2 as SVGEGT. DNA for the CDR3: TGTGCCAGCAGTTACCCCCCGGGACTAGCGGGGGGGAATGAGCAGTTCTTC. It specifies CASSYPPGLAGGNEQFF.

The chain couples TRBV29-1 to TRBJ1-1, with 7 nucleotides matching TRBD1. V lost 4 bases and J lost 1; bases outside the gene matches: 6. This CDR3 region has 14 residues. Germline V gives CDR1 SQVTM, CDR2 ANQGSEA. The CDR3 loop reads CSVGGQGGNTEAFF. In DNA, the CDR3 is TGCAGCGTTGGTGGCCAGGGGGGGAACACTGAAGCTTTCTTT.